This is a list of T cell receptor beta chains from one sample in a study of human T cells and chemical hapten exposure. Each CDR3 protein gets one entry after TCRdb re-called the RACE reads with MiXCR. The data hold some 96,000 distinct CDR3 sequences, with about 9.3% observed a single time. The sample was whole blood, taken in connection with sensitization to the hapten diphenylcyclopropenone (DPC). The receptors originated from a woman between 40 and 50 years old with alopecia areata. Some clones in this sample may be carry-over from other donors' samples. Both conserved end residues are part of each CDR3. D genes are given only for firm matches. Not every row has a clone size; where given, it reads once, few, many or a size class.

size	D	V	J	CDR3	DNA
few	-	TRBV7-9	TRBJ2-1	CASSLEGDVSNEQFF	TGTGCCAGCAGCTTAGAGGGGGACGTGAGCAATGAGCAGTTCTTC
many	TRBD1	TRBV7-9	TRBJ1-5	CASSWSGTGGNQPQHF	TGTGCCAGCAGCTGGAGTGGGACAGGGGGTAATCAGCCCCAGCATTTT
many	-	TRBV5-4	TRBJ1-6	CASSFGEYNSPLHF	TGTGCCAGCAGCTTCGGAGAGTATAATTCACCCCTCCACTTT
many	TRBD1	TRBV4-2	TRBJ1-6	CASSQGDRARNSPLHF	TGTGCCAGCAGCCAAGGGGACAGGGCACGAAATTCACCCCTCCACTTT
many	TRBD1	TRBV27	TRBJ2-7	CASSNRDSSYEQYF	TGTGCCAGCAGTAACCGGGACAGCTCCTACGAGCAGTACTTC
many	-	TRBV6-5	TRBJ2-7	CASRRDSSYEQYF	TGTGCCAGCAGGCGGGACAGCTCCTACGAGCAGTACTTC
many	TRBD2	TRBV11-3	TRBJ2-3	CASSLAGQAADTQYF	TGTGCCAGCAGCCTAGCGGGACAAGCTGCAGATACGCAGTATTTT
many	TRBD2	TRBV7-2	TRBJ2-3	CASSSQAGGVNTQYF	TGTGCCAGCAGCTCCCAAGCGGGAGGAGTCAATACGCAGTATTTT
many	-	TRBV7-2	TRBJ2-7	CASSHGQTYEQYF	TGTGCCAGCAGCCACGGACAGACCTACGAGCAGTACTTC
-	TRBD1	TRBV5-4	TRBJ2-1	CASSPGQAFGEQFF	TGTGCCAGCAGCCCGGGACAGGCTTTTGGTGAGCAGTTCTTC
many	-	TRBV29-1	TRBJ1-2	CSVESYTSGYTF	TGCAGCGTTGAATCTTACACGAGTGGCTACACCTTC